This entry lists 32 T cell receptor beta chains sequenced from one sample in a study of T cells after yellow fever vaccination. TCRdb re-derived calls from the 5' RACE reads in MiXCR, one entry per CDR3 protein. Of some 260,000 distinct CDR3 sequences listed, about 5.2% are singletons. Source: CD4+ T cells sorted from PBMCs, taken on the day of the yellow fever booster vaccination. The receptors stem from a man aged 18 to 29 who received the YFV17D yellow fever vaccine.

V is TRBV7-6 and J is TRBJ2-3; 11 bases align to TRBD1. This CDR3 comprises 16 residues. Per germline, CDR1 SGHVS and CDR2 FNYEAQ. The J segment lost 5 bases and the V segment lost 9 bases, leaving 13 bases of the junction unmatched. The CDR3 spells CASKQGQGVTRDTQYF. CDR3 sequence (DNA): TGTGCCAGTAAACAGGGACAGGGGGTGACACGAGATACGCAGTATTTT.

The table lists this clonotype with a few counts. This chain connects TRBV19 to TRBJ1-2; unclear D gene. Trimming left V 6 bases short and J 4 bases short, with 12 bases between. Germline values: CDR1 LNHDA, CDR2 SQIVND (reference sequence). This CDR3 spans 13 amino acids. This chain's CDR3 is CASSPDGSYGYTF. In DNA, the CDR3 is TGTGCCAGTAGCCCCGACGGATCCTATGGCTACACCTTC. Together with reference TRBV19 and TRBJ1-2, the CDR3 gives the full variable domain: DGGITQSPKYLFRKEGQNVTLSCEQNLNHDAMYWYRQDPGQGLRLIYYSQIVNDFQKGDIAEGYSVSREKKESFPLTVTSAQKNPTAFYLCASSPDGSYGYTFGSGTRLTVV.

This clonotype was picked up a small number of times. The chain couples TRBV5-1 to TRBJ2-2, with D unresolved. Germline V CDR1 and CDR2: SGHRS, YFSETQ. This CDR3 region has 14 residues. The V end lost 0 bases, the J end lost 6 bases, and 9 bases lay between the germline ends. The CDR3, as DNA: TGCGCCAGCAGCTTGGGACAAATTGCCGGGGAGCTGTTTTTT. It translates to CASSLGQIAGELFF.

This clonotype has ten or more counts. This chain connects TRBV28 to TRBJ2-3; D is uncertain. In germline, CDR1 is MDHEN, CDR2 SYDVKM. This CDR3 is built from 13 residues. V dropped 5 bases and J dropped 1 base, with 7 bases sitting between them. The DNA for the CDR3 is TGTGCCAGCAGTCCCCCCCGCACAGATACGCAGTATTTT. Translated: CASSPPRTDTQYF. The full variable domain, in which reference TRBV28 and TRBJ2-3 provide the parts outside the CDR3, is DVKVTQSSRYLVKRTGEKVFLECVQDMDHENMFWYRQDPGLGLRLIYFSYDVKMKEKGDIPEGYSVSREKKERFSLILESASTNQTSMYLCASSPPRTDTQYFGPGTRLTVL.

This rearrangement joins TRBV2 to TRBJ2-3, with D perhaps matching TRBD2 (6 bases). The germline V gene has CDR1 SNHLY and CDR2 FYNNEI. This CDR3 has 13 amino acids. Between the trimmed V and J ends, which lost 4 bases and 4 bases, there was a span of 9 bases. This chain's CDR3 is CASSGLVADTQYF. CDR3 nucleotides: TGTGCCAGCAGTGGACTAGTGGCAGATACGCAGTATTTT.

The V call is TRBV7-2, the J call TRBJ2-3; TRBD1 matches 7 bases. This CDR3 contains 13 residues. Trimming took 3 bases from V and 4 from J; bases not matched to a gene: 1. Per germline, CDR1 SGHTA and CDR2 FQGNSA. This chain's CDR3 is CASSFGTADTQYF. The CDR3 DNA sequence: TGTGCCAGCAGCTTCGGGACAGCAGATACGCAGTATTTT. Using reference TRBV7-2 and TRBJ2-3 for the parts outside the CDR3, the full variable domain is GAGVSQSPSNKVTEKGKDVELRCDPISGHTALYWYRQSLGQGLEFLIYFQGNSAPDKSGLPSDRFSAERTGGSVSTLTIQRTQQEDSAVYLCASSFGTADTQYFGPGTRLTVL.

The table lists this clonotype with many counts. The chain uses TRBV5-1 and TRBJ2-3; 8 nucleotides line up with TRBD2. The CDR3 covers 15 residues. Unmatched junction bases numbered 7, after V lost 2 bases and J lost 5 bases. The germline V gene has CDR1 SGHRS and CDR2 YFSETQ. CDR3 in DNA: TGCGCCAGCAGCTTCGAACCTACTAGCGGAGATACGCAGTATTTT. Translating gives CASSFEPTSGDTQYF.

This clonotype occurred many times. V usage is TRBV5-1 and J usage is TRBJ2-7; possibly TRBD1 for D (6 bases). The germline CDR1 and CDR2 sequences are SGHRS and YFSETQ. This CDR3 has 12 amino acids. Between the trimmed V and J ends, which lost 4 bases and 6 bases, there was a span of 11 bases. The DNA of the CDR3 is TGCGCCAGCAGCCTTGGACAGCGCGAGCAGTACTTC. It is translated as CASSLGQREQYF. Filled out from reference TRBV5-1 and TRBJ2-7, the complete variable domain reads KAGVTQTPRYLIKTRGQQVTLSCSPISGHRSVSWYQQTPGQGLQFLFEYFSETQRNKGNFPGRFSGRQFSNSRSEMNVSTLELGDSALYLCASSLGQREQYFGPGTRLTVT.

This clonotype was detected many times. The DNA of the CDR3 is TGTGCCAGCAAAAGGAGGGCTAGCGGCACAGATACGCAGTATTTT. Encoded protein: CASKRRASGTDTQYF. The chain recombines TRBV6-2 or TRBV6-3 with TRBJ2-3; D may be TRBD2 (6 bases). The V gene lost 7 bases and the J gene lost 1 base, with 15 bases spanning the gap. From germline, CDR1 is MNHEY and CDR2 SVGEGT. There are 15 residues in the CDR3.

This clonotype has at least ten counts. This chain connects TRBV20-1 to TRBJ2-3, with no clear D. Germline V gene sequence: CDR1 DFQATT, CDR2 SNEGSKA (reference sequence). Between the trimmed V and J ends, which lost 1 base and 2 bases, there was a span of 4 bases. The CDR3 sequence is 12 residues long. The CDR3 protein is CSARALTDTQYF. As DNA, the CDR3 is TGCAGTGCTAGAGCGCTCACAGATACGCAGTATTTT.

This clonotype occurred many times. The rearrangement uses TRBV4-2 and TRBJ2-4, with D perhaps TRBD1 (6 bases). V was cut by 4 bases and J by 6 bases, with 7 bases left in between. Germline CDR1 reads LGHNA; CDR2 reads YNFKEQ. CDR3 length: 12 residues. The CDR3 region is CASSLDRNIQYF. The CDR3 nucleotides read TGTGCCAGCAGCCTGGACAGAAACATTCAGTACTTC.

This rearrangement joins TRBV28 to TRBJ2-2; 10 bases match TRBD1. Germline V gene data show CDR1 as MDHEN and CDR2 as SYDVKM. J lost 5 bases, V lost 6 bases, and 6 bases had no gene match. This CDR3 has 15 amino acids. This CDR3 reads CASSSGQGRTGELFF. Here the CDR3 DNA reads TGTGCCAGCAGCTCGGGACAGGGGAGGACCGGGGAGCTGTTTTTT.

This clonotype was detected only a few times. This rearrangement joins TRBV7-2 to TRBJ2-1; the D call may be TRBD1 or TRBD2 (6 bases each). Per germline, CDR1 SGHTA and CDR2 FQGNSA. Trimming stripped 5 bases from V and 5 bases from J, with 19 bases between. The CDR3 covers 16 residues. The CDR3 region is CASSPQQGLSHNEQFF. The CDR3 coding sequence is TGTGCCAGCAGCCCACAACAGGGACTTAGCCACAATGAGCAGTTCTTC.

The genes are TRBV12-3 or TRBV12-4 and TRBJ1-1; a possible D gene is TRBD1 (5 bases). Trimming shortened V by 6 bases and J by 8 bases, and 13 bases separated the two germline ends. The CDR3 loop spans 12 amino acids. CDR3 protein: CASSWGEGEAFF. CDR3 in DNA: TGTGCCAGCAGCTGGGGGGAGGGCGAAGCTTTCTTT.

The chain combines TRBV6-5 with TRBJ2-5; D gene ambiguous. V was pared by 1 base and J by 1 base, with 7 bases between. CDR1 MNHEY and CDR2 SVGAGI come from the germline V gene. The CDR3 contains 14 residues. CDR3 in amino acids: CASSYLGSQETQYF. As DNA, the CDR3 is TGTGCCAGCAGTTACTTGGGCAGCCAAGAGACCCAGTACTTC.

The chain combines TRBV25-1 with TRBJ2-3; 9 nucleotides line up with TRBD2. Per germline, CDR1 MGHDK and CDR2 SYGVNS. This CDR3 contains 16 residues. V shed 6 bases, J shed 2 bases, and the junction held 9 bases outside the gene matches. The CDR3 sequence is CASRRGVAGVTDTQYF. The CDR3, as DNA: TGTGCCAGCAGGAGGGGGGTAGCGGGGGTCACAGATACGCAGTATTTT. The whole variable domain, filled in from reference TRBV25-1 and TRBJ2-3, reads EADIYQTPRYLVIGTGKKITLECSQTMGHDKMYWYQQDPGMELHLIHYSYGVNSTEKGDLSSESTVSRIRTEHFPLTLESARPSHTSQYLCASRRGVAGVTDTQYFGPGTRLTVL.

This clonotype came up many times. The rearrangement links TRBV23-1 to TRBJ2-7; 7 bases are a match to TRBD2. TRBV23-1 belongs to the ORF category, with a function that is uncertain. V shed 6 bases and J 0 bases; nucleotides not matched to a gene: 8. The CDR3 runs to 15 residues. DNA for the CDR3: TGCGCCAGCAGCCCCTGGGGGGGGAACTCCTACGAGCAGTACTTC. Its protein is CASSPWGGNSYEQYF.

Ten or more counts support this clonotype. The genes are TRBV5-4 and TRBJ2-1, with TRBD1 matching 8 bases. V lost 3 bases to trimming and J lost 15 bases; unmatched junction nucleotides: 11. Germline CDR1 is SGHNT and CDR2 is YYREEE (reference sequence). The length of the CDR3 is 13 residues. Here the CDR3 reads CASSWYGQGIPFF. The DNA for the CDR3 is TGTGCCAGCAGCTGGTACGGACAGGGTATCCCGTTCTTC.

The rearrangement uses TRBV18 and TRBJ1-1; D perhaps matches TRBD1 (6 bases). Germline values: CDR1 KGHSH, CDR2 LQKENI. V lost 1 base to trimming and J lost 6 bases, with 9 bases between them. The CDR3 totals 13 residues. The CDR3 nucleotides read TGTGCCAGCTCACCACGACAGGTTGCTGAAGCTTTCTTT. Encoded protein: CASSPRQVAEAFF.

This clonotype occurred a few times. This chain connects TRBV6-2 or TRBV6-3 to TRBJ2-7; no firm D call. Trimming took off 5 bases at V and 2 bases at J, with 10 bases between the two ends. Germline V lookup: CDR1 MNHEY, CDR2 SVGEGT. This CDR3 contains 13 residues. The CDR3 region has the DNA TGTGCCAGCAGTAATACGAAGACCTACGAGCAGTACTTC. This codes for CASSNTKTYEQYF.

This chain connects TRBV27 to TRBJ2-5, with TRBD2 identical over 13 bases. CDR3 length: 17 residues. Per germline, CDR1 MNHEY and CDR2 SMNVEV (reference sequence). Unmatched junction bases numbered 9, after V lost 3 bases and J lost 5 bases. The CDR3: CASSLTSGGPLWETQYF. The CDR3 nucleotides are TGTGCCAGCAGTTTGACTAGCGGGGGGCCCCTTTGGGAGACCCAGTACTTC.

The genes are TRBV5-1 and TRBJ2-3, with D maybe TRBD2 (6 bases). Trimming removed 0 bases from V and 3 bases from J, with 11 bases in between. The V gene's germline CDR1 is SGHRS and CDR2 YFSETQ. The CDR3 runs 15 residues. CDR3 nucleotide sequence: TGCGCCAGCAGCTTGGTGGAGGAGGGGACAGATACGCAGTATTTT. It codes for CASSLVEEGTDTQYF. The whole variable domain, filled in from reference TRBV5-1 and TRBJ2-3, reads KAGVTQTPRYLIKTRGQQVTLSCSPISGHRSVSWYQQTPGQGLQFLFEYFSETQRNKGNFPGRFSGRQFSNSRSEMNVSTLELGDSALYLCASSLVEEGTDTQYFGPGTRLTVL.

This clonotype was observed at least ten times. The chain links TRBV6-5 to TRBJ2-2; 8 nucleotides match TRBD2. Germline V gives CDR1 MNHEY, CDR2 SVGAGI. The CDR3 spans 16 residues. V lost 2 bases, J lost 7 bases, and 9 bases stayed unmatched. The CDR3 here is CASSYPTGGPGGELFF. The CDR3 DNA reads as TGTGCCAGCAGTTACCCCACGGGGGGGCCTGGCGGGGAGCTGTTTTTT.

This clonotype was counted ten times or more. The chain joins TRBV7-9 to TRBJ2-5; no firm D call. Germline V lookup: CDR1 SEHNR, CDR2 FQNEAQ (reference sequence). The CDR3 contains 12 residues. V dropped 5 bases and J dropped 4 bases, with 8 bases sitting between them. CDR3 DNA: TGTGCCAGCAGCCCATACACAGAGACCCAGTACTTC. Translation: CASSPYTETQYF.

This chain uses TRBV9 with TRBJ1-2; D gene uncertain. CDR3 length equals 12 residues. V was clipped by 2 bases and J by 7 bases, with 9 bases between them. Germline CDR1 SGDLS, CDR2 YYNGEE. In DNA form, the CDR3 reads TGTGCCAGCAGCGTCGACGGCAGTGGCTACACCTTC. It translates to CASSVDGSGYTF.

The V and J genes are TRBV7-3 and TRBJ2-6; no clear D gene. The germline V and J ends were trimmed by 5 bases and 0 bases, with 8 bases remaining between them. The CDR3 is 15 amino acids. The germline gives CDR1 SGHTA, CDR2 FQGTGA. The CDR3 region has the DNA TGTGCCAGCAGCGCCCAGCTCTCTGGGGCCAACGTCCTGACTTTC. The encoded protein is CASSAQLSGANVLTF.

The CDR3 protein is CASSLERISYGYTF. As DNA, the CDR3 is TGTGCCAGCAGCTTAGAAAGAATATCGTATGGCTACACCTTC. J is TRBJ1-2 and V is TRBV11-2, with D uncertain. Trimming removed 0 bases from V and 5 bases from J, with 10 bases in between. Per germline, CDR1 SGHAT and CDR2 FQNNGV. The CDR3 contains 14 residues.

This clonotype turned up a few times. This chain links TRBV7-8 with TRBJ1-1; 7 nucleotides align to TRBD1. J was trimmed by 8 bases and V by 5 bases; bases with no gene match: 14. The CDR3 loop spans 15 amino acids. The germline V gene has CDR1 SGHVS and CDR2 FQNEAQ. The CDR3 here is CASSQGGQRAAEAFF. The CDR3 DNA is TGTGCCAGCAGCCAGGGGGGACAGAGAGCGGCCGAAGCTTTCTTT.

This rearrangement joins TRBV11-2 to TRBJ2-2; TRBD1 matches 7 bases. V lost 4 bases and J lost 1; bases outside the gene matches: 3. The CDR3 totals 15 residues. Looked up from germline, CDR1 is SGHAT and CDR2 is FQNNGV. In DNA, the CDR3 is TGTGCCAGCAGCTCCCGACAGGGGAACACCGGGGAGCTGTTTTTT. Translating it yields CASSSRQGNTGELFF. Full variable domain (rest looked up from reference TRBV11-2 and TRBJ2-2): EAGVAQSPRYKIIEKRQSVAFWCNPISGHATLYWYQQILGQGPKLLIQFQNNGVVDDSQLPKDRFSAERLKGVDSTLKIQPAKLEDSAVYLCASSSRQGNTGELFFGEGSRLTVL.

The table lists this clonotype with many counts. The rearrangement joins TRBV5-6 to TRBJ1-6; weak D call: TRBD1 (6 bases). CDR3 size: 13 residues. V was clipped by 4 bases and J by 8 bases, with 10 bases between them. Germline V CDR1 and CDR2: SGHDT, YYEEEE. The CDR3 nucleotides read TGTGCCAGCAGCCTTAACAGGGATTCACCCCTCCACTTT. Protein sequence: CASSLNRDSPLHF. Based on the CDR3 plus reference TRBV5-6 and TRBJ1-6, the full variable domain is DAGVTQSPTHLIKTRGQQVTLRCSPKSGHDTVSWYQQALGQGPQFIFQYYEEEERQRGNFPDRFSGHQFPNYSSELNVNALLLGDSALYLCASSLNRDSPLHFGNGTRLTVT.

The V call is TRBV4-2, the J call TRBJ2-3; 11 positions match TRBD2. V was clipped by 1 base and J by 6 bases; unmatched bases: 6. CDR1 and CDR2 (germline): LGHNA, YNFKEQ. The CDR3 spans 16 residues. CDR3 sequence reads: CASSQVYRTSGDTQYF. CDR3 nucleotide sequence: TGTGCCAGCAGCCAAGTCTATCGGACTAGCGGGGATACGCAGTATTTT.

The V and J genes are TRBV9 and TRBJ1-6; unclear D gene. Trimming removed 5 bases at V and 10 bases at J, with 16 bases between. CDR1 is SGDLS, CDR2 YYNGEE, per germline. The CDR3 has 14 residues. Written as DNA, the CDR3 is TGTGCCAGCAGTCCTAGGGATCTCGGGTCACCCCTCCACTTT. Its translation is CASSPRDLGSPLHF.